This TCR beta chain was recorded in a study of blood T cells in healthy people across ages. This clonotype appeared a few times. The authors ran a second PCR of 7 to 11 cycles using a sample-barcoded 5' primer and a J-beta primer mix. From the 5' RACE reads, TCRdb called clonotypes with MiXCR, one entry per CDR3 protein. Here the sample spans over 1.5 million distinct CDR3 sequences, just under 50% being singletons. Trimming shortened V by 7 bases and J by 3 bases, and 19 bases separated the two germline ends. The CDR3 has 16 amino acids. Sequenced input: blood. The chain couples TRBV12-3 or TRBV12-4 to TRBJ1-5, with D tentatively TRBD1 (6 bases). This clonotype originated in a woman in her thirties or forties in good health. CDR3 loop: CASTSQTGTINQPQHF. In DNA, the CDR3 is TGTGCCAGCACCTCTCAGACCGGGACAATCAATCAGCCCCAGCATTTT.